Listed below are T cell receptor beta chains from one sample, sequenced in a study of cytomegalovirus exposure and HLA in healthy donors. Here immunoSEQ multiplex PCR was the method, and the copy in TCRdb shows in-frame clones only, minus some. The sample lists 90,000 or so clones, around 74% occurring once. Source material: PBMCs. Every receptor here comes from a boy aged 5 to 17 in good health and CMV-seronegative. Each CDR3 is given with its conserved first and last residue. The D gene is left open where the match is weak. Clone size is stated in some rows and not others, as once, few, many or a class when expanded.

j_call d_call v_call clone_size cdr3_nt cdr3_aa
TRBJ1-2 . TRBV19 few TGTGCCAGTAGTGGGAAGGGAGTTGAAAATGGCTACACCTTC CASSGKGVENGYTF
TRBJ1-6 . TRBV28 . TGTGCCAGCAGTTTACCTTTACGGGGGGCCGTTCCCCTCCACTTT CASSLPLRGAVPLHF
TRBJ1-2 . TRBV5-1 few TGCGCCAGCAGGTGGGACATTGGTGGCTACACCTTC CASRWDIGGYTF
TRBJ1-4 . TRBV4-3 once TGCGCCAGCAGCCAAGGGGCGGGCGAAAAACTGTTTTTT CASSQGAGEKLFF
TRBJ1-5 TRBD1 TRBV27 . TGTGCCAGCTGGACAGGGAACAGCAATCAGCCCCAGCATTTT CASWTGNSNQPQHF
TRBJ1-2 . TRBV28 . TGTGCCAGCAGTTTATTACAGAGATATGGCTACACCTTC CASSLLQRYGYTF
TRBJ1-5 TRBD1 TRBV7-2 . TGTGCCAGCAGCCGGACAGGTAGCAATCAGCCCCAGCATTTT CASSRTGSNQPQHF
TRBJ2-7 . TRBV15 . TGTGCCACCAGCAGCAGGGGCGCTCTGTCCTACGAGCAGTACTTC CATSSRGALSYEQYF
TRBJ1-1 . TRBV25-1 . TGTGCCAGCAGTGAATATCAGGACTTTAACACTGAAGCTTTCTTT CASSEYQDFNTEAFF
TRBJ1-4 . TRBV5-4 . TGTGCCAGCAGCCACACAGGGCTGGGGGAAAAACTGTTTTTT CASSHTGLGEKLFF
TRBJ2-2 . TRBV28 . TGTGCCAGCAGCCTAGCCAGGAGACCGAACACCGGGGAGCTGTTTTTT CASSLARRPNTGELFF
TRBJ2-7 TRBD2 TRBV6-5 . TGTGCCAGCAGTCCCGAGCGGGGGCCCTACGAGCAGTACTTC CASSPERGPYEQYF
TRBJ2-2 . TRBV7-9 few TGTGCCAGCAGCTTAGCCGGAGTCGGCGGGGAGCTGTTTTTT CASSLAGVGGELFF
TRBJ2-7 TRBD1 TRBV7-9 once TGTGCCAGCAGCAAACCGACAGGGGACGAGCAGTACTTC CASSKPTGDEQYF
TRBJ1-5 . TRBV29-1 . TGCAGCGTTGAGATCGGGGGTAGCAATCAGCCCCAGCATTTT CSVEIGGSNQPQHF
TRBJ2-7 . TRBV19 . TGTGCCAGTAGTGCACCGAGGGCCTACGAGCAGTACTTC CASSAPRAYEQYF
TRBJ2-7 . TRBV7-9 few TGTGCCAGCAGCCCAAGAGGAGGGGCCAGCTCCTACGAGCAGTACTTC CASSPRGGASSYEQYF
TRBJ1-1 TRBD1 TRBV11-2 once TGTGCCAGCAGCTTGGCTCAGGGGGCGCGAACTGAAGCTTTCTTT CASSLAQGARTEAFF
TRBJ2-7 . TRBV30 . TGTGCCTGGAGCACAACAGGGAGCACGCGGCACGAGCAGTACTTC CAWSTTGSTRHEQYF
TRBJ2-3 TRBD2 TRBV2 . TGTGCCAGAGACGGCCGCTGGACTAGCGGGATTGATACTAGCACAGATACGCAGTATTTT CARDGRWTSGIDTSTDTQYF
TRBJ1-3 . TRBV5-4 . TGTGCCAGCAGCCGTGAGGTTAACTCTGGAAACACCATATATTTT CASSREVNSGNTIYF
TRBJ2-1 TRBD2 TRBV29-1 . TGCAGCGTCCTTGGGACTAGCGGGAGTTTGGATGAGCAGTTCTTC CSVLGTSGSLDEQFF
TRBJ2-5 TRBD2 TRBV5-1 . TGCGCCAGCAGCCTCACTAGCGGGGTACGTGAAGAGACCCAGTACTTC CASSLTSGVREETQYF
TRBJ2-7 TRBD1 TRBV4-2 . TGTGCCAGCAGCCAAGGGACAGGGGAAAACTACGAGCAGTACTTC CASSQGTGENYEQYF
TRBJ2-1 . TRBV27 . TGTGCCAGCAGTCGAGCGGTGTACAATGAGCAGTTCTTC CASSRAVYNEQFF
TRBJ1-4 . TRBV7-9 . TGTGCCAGCAGCCCAAACCAGGTGGCGGCGGGTAATGAAAAACTGTTTTTT CASSPNQVAAGNEKLFF
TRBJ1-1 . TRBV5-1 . TGCGCCAGCAGCTTGGGACAGGCACGAGCTTTCTTT CASSLGQARAFF